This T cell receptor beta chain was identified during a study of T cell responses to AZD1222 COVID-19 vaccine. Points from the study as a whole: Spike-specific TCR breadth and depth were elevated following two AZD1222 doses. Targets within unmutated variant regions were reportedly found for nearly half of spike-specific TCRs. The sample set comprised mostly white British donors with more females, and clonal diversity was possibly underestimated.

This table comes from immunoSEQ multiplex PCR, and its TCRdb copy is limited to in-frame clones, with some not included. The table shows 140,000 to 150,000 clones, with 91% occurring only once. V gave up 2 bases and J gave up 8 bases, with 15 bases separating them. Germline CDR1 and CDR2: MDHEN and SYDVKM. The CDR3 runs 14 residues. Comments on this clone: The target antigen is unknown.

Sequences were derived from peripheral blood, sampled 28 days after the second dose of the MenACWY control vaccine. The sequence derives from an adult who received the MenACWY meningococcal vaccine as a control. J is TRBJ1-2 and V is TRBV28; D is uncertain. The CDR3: CASSLRTSAGGYTF. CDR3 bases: TGTGCCAGCAGTTTACGTACCTCGGCGGGAGGCTACACCTTC.